A single sample gave rise to the 9 T cell receptor beta chains below, sequenced in a study of read filtering for tumor transcriptome and immune sequencing. Molecular barcoded adaptors covering alpha/delta and beta/gamma chains were used on roughly 400 ng RNA. Via MiXCR, TCRdb re-called the reads, giving one row per CDR3 protein. The sample holds over 90,000 distinct CDR3 sequences; 20% to 25% are singletons and the top ten take 10% to 12%. Sequenced: a population of CD138-negative cells sorted from bone marrow. These receptor sequences come from a donor at least 40 years old with multiple myeloma.

About this clonotype itself: It may be a read error: a sequence one base away is much more abundant. The rearrangement joins TRBV20-1 to TRBJ2-7, with 7 bases lining up with TRBD1. This CDR3 contains 12 residues. With V trimmed by 5 bases and J by 6 bases, 7 bases remained unmatched. Per the germline V gene, CDR1 is DFQATT and CDR2 is SNEGSKA (reference sequence). This CDR3 is CSAGDRASEQYF. The DNA of the CDR3 is TGCAGTGCTGGCGACAGGGCGTCCGAGCAGTACTTC.

Comments on this clonotype: Since a much larger clone is just one base distant, this may be a read error. This chain connects TRBV20-1 to TRBJ1-5, with 9 bases that match TRBD1. The CDR3 contains 19 residues. Germline CDR1 is DFQATT and CDR2 is SNEGSKA (reference sequence). The CDR3 here is CSARRRSGTGLFSSQPQHF. The CDR3 region has the DNA TGCAGTGCTAGAAGAAGGTCCGGGACAGGGTTGTTTAGCAGTCAGCCCCAGCATTTT.

This clonotype was seen only a few times. The gene calls are TRBV4-1 and TRBJ2-1; 7 nucleotides agree with TRBD1. The CDR3 runs to 18 residues. Unmatched junction bases numbered 10, after V lost 2 bases and J lost 0 bases. Germline V CDR1 and CDR2: MGHRA, YSYEKL. This chain's CDR3 is CASSQPRTGRSSYNEQFF. The CDR3 region has the DNA TGCGCCAGCAGCCAACCCCGGACAGGCCGAAGCTCCTACAATGAGCAGTTCTTC.

Comment on this clonotype: The CDR3 end shows no conserved phenylalanine or tryptophan, and so a read error is likely. The chain combines TRBV11-2 with TRBJ1-1, with D possibly TRBD1 on 5 matching bases. Trimming stripped 6 bases from V and 4 bases from J, with 12 bases between. From germline, CDR1 is SGHAT and CDR2 FQNNGV. The CDR3 consists of 13 residues. DNA of the CDR3: TGTGCCAGCAGATTTCCAGGGACCACTGAAGCTTTCTCT. This encodes CASRFPGTTEAFS.

This clonotype was detected many times. This CDR3 is CASQNPGLSAFF. The CDR3 region has the DNA TGTGCCAGCCAAAATCCGGGACTAAGCGCTTTCTTT. This sequence joins TRBV6-2 or TRBV6-3 and TRBJ1-1; tentatively, D is TRBD1 (5 bases). Germline CDR1 and CDR2: MNHEY and SVGEGT. The CDR3 length is 12 residues. With 8 bases removed from V and 11 bases from J, the gap between germline ends came to 18 bases.

This clonotype was seen only a few times. The CDR3 sequence: CASSLVSSSNQPQHF. In nucleotides, the CDR3 is TGTGCCAGCAGTTTAGTCAGCTCTAGCAATCAGCCCCAGCATTTT. The genes are TRBV12-3 or TRBV12-4 and TRBJ1-5; no clear D gene. The V end lost 1 base, the J end lost 0 bases, and 7 bases lay between the germline ends. The CDR3 has 15 amino acids.

This clonotype occurred many times. V usage is TRBV7-3 and J usage is TRBJ2-1, with D tentatively TRBD1 (6 bases). This CDR3 region has 16 residues. V lost 5 bases, J lost 1 base, and 15 bases lay in between. The germline V gene encodes CDR1 SGHTA and CDR2 FQGTGA. The CDR3 DNA follows: TGTGCCAGCAGCCGCGGCACAGGGCCTTCCTACAATGAGCAGTTCTTC. Amino acid sequence: CASSRGTGPSYNEQFF. The complete variable domain, with remaining parts taken from reference TRBV7-3 and TRBJ2-1, reads GAGVSQTPSNKVTEKGKYVELRCDPISGHTALYWYRQSLGQGPEFLIYFQGTGAADDSGLPNDRFFAVRPEGSVSTLKIQRTERGDSAVYLCASSRGTGPSYNEQFFGPGTRLTVL.

This clonotype was seen many times. The genes are TRBV2 and TRBJ1-1; 8 bases are a match to TRBD1. V lost 3 bases to trimming and J lost 4 bases; unmatched junction nucleotides: 7. Per the germline V gene, CDR1 is SNHLY and CDR2 is FYNNEI. The CDR3 extends over 15 amino acids. DNA of the CDR3: TGTGCCAGCAGTGAGGAGGCAGGGGGCATCACTGAAGCTTTCTTT. Translated: CASSEEAGGITEAFF.

This clonotype was counted at least ten times. This chain uses TRBV11-2 with TRBJ2-2, with TRBD2 identical over 8 bases. The CDR3 has 13 amino acids. Per the germline V gene, CDR1 is SGHAT and CDR2 is FQNNGV. For the CDR3, the DNA is TGTGCGGGTGGGACTAGGCGAACCGGGGAGCTGTTTTTT. It specifies CAGGTRRTGELFF.